This T cell receptor beta chain derives from a study of T cells in Graves' hyperthyroidism and ophthalmopathy. Across the whole study: At initial diagnosis, before any treatment had begun, peripheral blood was obtained.

The TCR beta CDR3 regions underwent amplification using RNA transcripts as the source. The primer set for the first-round RT-PCR of the TCR CDR3 was HTBI. TCRdb analysed the multiplex PCR reads with MiXCR anew, one entry per CDR3 protein. The table has about 480,000 distinct CDR3 sequences, 13% to 15% seen once; the top ten hold less than 20%. In the case of this clonotype: Its specificity is unknown.

Graves' hyperthyroidism without ophthalmopathy progression within 18 months was termed stable. Hyperthyroidism was newly diagnosed in patients aged 18 to 65 (duration under 2 months). CDR1 is DFQATT, CDR2 SNEGSKA, per germline (reference sequence). This CDR3 spans 15 amino acids. The germline V and J ends were trimmed by 3 bases and 2 bases, with 15 bases remaining between them. Study-wide results and caveats: Clonotypes that were expanded in thyroid above 0.001 mostly appeared in blood too.

Material: blood. The V gene is TRBV20-1, the J gene TRBJ2-3; D possibly corresponds to TRBD2 (6 bases). The receptor's source is a woman under 30 with Graves' hyperthyroidism. The CDR3 reads CSASGGQRNTDTQYF. The CDR3 nucleotides read TGCAGTGCTAGTGGAGGGCAACGAAACACAGATACGCAGTATTTT.